The present T cell receptor beta chain was sequenced within a study of response to subunit inactivated influenza vaccine. Notes on this clonotype: Antigen: not known.

General study points: Seasonal influenza vaccination, on each occasion, was suggested by the authors to recruit few new T cells.

One entry per CDR3 protein, called by TCRdb with MiXCR from the RT-PCR reads. The sample carries 450,000 to 700,000 distinct CDR3 sequences, approximately 15% recorded once. V lost 4 bases to trimming and J lost 0 bases, with 10 bases between them. The V gene's germline CDR1 is SQVTM and CDR2 ANQGSEA. The CDR3 covers 15 residues. Source: PBMCs from blood, taken approximately 13 days after vaccination. The chain combines TRBV29-1 with TRBJ2-6; no clear D gene. This TCR came from a man aged 45-60 years who received an inactivated influenza vaccine. DNA of the CDR3: TGCAGCGTTGTGACCGTGGACTCTGGGGCCAACGTCCTGACTTTC. Its translation: CSVVTVDSGANVLTF.